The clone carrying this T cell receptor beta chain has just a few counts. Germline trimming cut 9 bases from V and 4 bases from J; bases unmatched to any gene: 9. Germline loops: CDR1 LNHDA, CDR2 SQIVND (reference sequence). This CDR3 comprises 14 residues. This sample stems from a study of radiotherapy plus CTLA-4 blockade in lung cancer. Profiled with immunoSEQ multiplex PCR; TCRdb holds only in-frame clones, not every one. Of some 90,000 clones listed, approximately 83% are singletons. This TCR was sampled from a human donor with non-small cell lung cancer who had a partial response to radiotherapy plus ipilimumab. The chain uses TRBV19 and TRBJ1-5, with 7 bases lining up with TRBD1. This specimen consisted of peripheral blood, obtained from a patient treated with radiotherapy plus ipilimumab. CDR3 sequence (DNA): TGTGCCAGCAGACTACAGGGGTTGAATCAGCCCCAGCATTTT. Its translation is CASRLQGLNQPQHF.